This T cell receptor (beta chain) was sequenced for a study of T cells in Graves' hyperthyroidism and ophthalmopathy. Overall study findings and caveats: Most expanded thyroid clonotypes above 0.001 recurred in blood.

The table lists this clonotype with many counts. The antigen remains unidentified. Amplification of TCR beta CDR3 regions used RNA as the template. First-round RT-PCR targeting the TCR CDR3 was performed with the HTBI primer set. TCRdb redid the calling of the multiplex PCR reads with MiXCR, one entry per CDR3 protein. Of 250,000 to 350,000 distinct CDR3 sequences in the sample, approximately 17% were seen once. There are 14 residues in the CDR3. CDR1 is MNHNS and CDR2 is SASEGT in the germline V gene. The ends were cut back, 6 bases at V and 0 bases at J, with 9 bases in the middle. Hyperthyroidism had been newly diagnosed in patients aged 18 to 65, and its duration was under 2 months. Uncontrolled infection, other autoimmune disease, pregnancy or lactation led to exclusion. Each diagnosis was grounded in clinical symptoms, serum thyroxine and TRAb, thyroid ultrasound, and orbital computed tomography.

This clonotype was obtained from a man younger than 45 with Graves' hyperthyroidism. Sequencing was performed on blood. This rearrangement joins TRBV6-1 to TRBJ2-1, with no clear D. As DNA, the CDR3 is TGTGCCAGCAGCGAGACTTACTCCTACAATGAGCAGTTCTTC. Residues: CASSETYSYNEQFF.